This TCR beta chain was profiled in a study of shared clonotypes between healthy human individuals. Naive CD8 cells lacked CD45RO and underwent positive selection for CCR7, leaving out terminally differentiated effector memory CD45RA+ cells. TCRdb's copy holds only in-frame clones and misses some; the assay was immunoSEQ multiplex PCR. The sample contains 1.5 million to 2.5 million clones, over 85% of which appear only once. J gave up 7 bases and V 5 bases, and 15 bases lay outside the gene matches. This CDR3 has 17 amino acids. The germline CDR1 and CDR2 sequences are MGHDK and SYGVNS. V gene TRBV25-1 combines with J gene TRBJ2-1, with 9 bases lining up with TRBD1. Input material: naive CD8+ T cells sorted from blood. This TCR derives from a man between 18 and 35 years old in good health. This CDR3 is CASSISDSTGGRNEQFF. CDR3 DNA sequence: TGTGCCAGCAGTATCTCCGACTCGACAGGGGGTAGGAATGAGCAGTTCTTC.